This TCR beta chain was captured in a study of blood T cell repertoires in COVID-19. Repertoires were generated with immunoSEQ multiplex PCR, while TCRdb's copy carries only in-frame clones and drops some. The sample records roughly 200,000 clones, over 80% being singletons. Between the trimmed V and J ends, which lost 1 base and 2 bases, there was a span of 9 bases. The germline gives CDR1 SGHNT, CDR2 YENEEA. The CDR3 has 15 amino acids. V is TRBV11-3 and J is TRBJ2-1, with D maybe TRBD1 (5 bases). Sequenced material: peripheral blood. The receptor was derived from a woman aged 25 to 39 with COVID-19, enrolled during active disease. CDR3 in amino acids: CASSLGRTTYNEQFF. The CDR3 nucleotides are TGTGCCAGCAGCTTAGGCAGGACAACCTACAATGAGCAGTTCTTC.